This TCR beta chain was sequenced in a study of kidney transplant recipient with SARS-CoV-2 infection. In germline, CDR1 is MDHEN, CDR2 SYDVKM. This CDR3 region has 15 residues. Deletions cut 2 bases from V and 0 bases from J, with 7 bases between. Regarding this clonotype: Being one base from a much bigger clone, this may be a read error.

TCRdb re-derived calls from the reads in MiXCR, one entry per CDR3 protein. The table has 200,000 to 250,000 distinct CDR3 sequences, about 28% seen once; the top ten hold 6% to 8.5%. The starting material was a blood sample, obtained at baseline and around day 120 from a kidney transplant recipient. This sequence joins TRBV28 and TRBJ1-4; D not certain. This receptor was taken from a male patient aged 30 to 39 who had COVID-19 and was a kidney transplant recipient. The graft donor may have given rise to some T cells. The CDR3 here is CASSLAAATNEKLFF. The CDR3 DNA is TGTGCCAGCAGTTTAGCGGCTGCAACTAATGAAAAACTGTTTTTT. The full variable domain, completed using reference TRBV28 and TRBJ1-4, is DVKVTQSSRYLVKRTGEKVFLECVQDMDHENMFWYRQDPGLGLRLIYFSYDVKMKEKGDIPEGYSVSREKKERFSLILESASTNQTSMYLCASSLAAATNEKLFFGSGTQLSVL.